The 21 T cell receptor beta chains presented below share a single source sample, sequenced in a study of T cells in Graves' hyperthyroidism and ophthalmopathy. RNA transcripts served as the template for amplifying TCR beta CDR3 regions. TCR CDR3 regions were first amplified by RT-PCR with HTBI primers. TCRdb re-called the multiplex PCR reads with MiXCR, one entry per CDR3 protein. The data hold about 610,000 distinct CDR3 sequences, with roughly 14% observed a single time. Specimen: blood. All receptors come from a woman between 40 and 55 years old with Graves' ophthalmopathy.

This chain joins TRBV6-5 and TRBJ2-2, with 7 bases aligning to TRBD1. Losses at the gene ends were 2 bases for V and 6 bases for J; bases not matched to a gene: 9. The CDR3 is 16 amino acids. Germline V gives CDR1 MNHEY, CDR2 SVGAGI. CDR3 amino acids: CASSYPDRVGAGELFF. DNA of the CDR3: TGTGCCAGCAGTTACCCCGACAGGGTTGGCGCCGGGGAGCTGTTTTTT.

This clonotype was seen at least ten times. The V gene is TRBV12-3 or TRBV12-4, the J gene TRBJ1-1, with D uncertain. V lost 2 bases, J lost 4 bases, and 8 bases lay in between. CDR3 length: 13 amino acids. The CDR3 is CASSLREFTEAFF. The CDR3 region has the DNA TGTGCCAGCAGTTTACGGGAATTCACTGAAGCTTTCTTT.

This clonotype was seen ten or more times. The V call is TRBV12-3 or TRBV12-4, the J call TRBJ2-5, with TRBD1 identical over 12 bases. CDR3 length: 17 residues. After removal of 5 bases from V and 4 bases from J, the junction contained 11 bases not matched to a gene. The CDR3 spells CASSLISGTGGTETQYF. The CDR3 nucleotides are TGTGCCAGCAGTCTAATTTCCGGGACAGGGGGCACAGAGACCCAGTACTTC.

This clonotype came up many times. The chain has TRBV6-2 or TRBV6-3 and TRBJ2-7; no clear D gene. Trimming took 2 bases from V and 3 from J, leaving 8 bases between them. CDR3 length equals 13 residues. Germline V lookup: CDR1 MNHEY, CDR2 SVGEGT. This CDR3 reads CASSYRQNYEQYF. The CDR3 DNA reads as TGTGCCAGCAGTTACCGGCAGAACTACGAGCAGTACTTC.

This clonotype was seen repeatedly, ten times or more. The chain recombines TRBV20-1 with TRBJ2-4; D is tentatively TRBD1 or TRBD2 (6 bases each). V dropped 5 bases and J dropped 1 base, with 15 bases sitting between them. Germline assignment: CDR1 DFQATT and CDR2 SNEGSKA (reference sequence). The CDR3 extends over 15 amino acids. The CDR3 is CSAHAIGGAKNIQYF. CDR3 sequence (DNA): TGCAGTGCTCACGCTATAGGGGGGGCCAAAAACATTCAGTACTTC.

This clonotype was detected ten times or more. Written as DNA, the CDR3 is TGTGCCAGCAGTTTAGGACCAAGCCAAGCTTTCTTT. It translates to CASSLGPSQAFF. This sequence joins TRBV12-3 or TRBV12-4 and TRBJ1-1; D gene unclear. The germline V and J ends were trimmed by 1 base and 9 bases, with 9 bases remaining between them. This CDR3 spans 12 amino acids.

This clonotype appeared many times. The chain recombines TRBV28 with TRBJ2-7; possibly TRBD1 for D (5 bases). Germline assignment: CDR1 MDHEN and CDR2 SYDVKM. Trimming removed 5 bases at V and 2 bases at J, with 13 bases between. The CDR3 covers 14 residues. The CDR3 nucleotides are TGTGCCAGCAGTCTCCTAGACAGTACCTACGAGCAGTACTTC. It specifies CASSLLDSTYEQYF.

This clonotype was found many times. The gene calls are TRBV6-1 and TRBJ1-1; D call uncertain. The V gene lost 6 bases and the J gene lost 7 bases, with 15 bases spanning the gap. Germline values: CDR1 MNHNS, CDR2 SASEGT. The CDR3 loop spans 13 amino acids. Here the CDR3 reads CASSNPLRDEAFF. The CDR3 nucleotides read TGTGCCAGCAGCAACCCCCTCCGGGATGAAGCTTTCTTT.

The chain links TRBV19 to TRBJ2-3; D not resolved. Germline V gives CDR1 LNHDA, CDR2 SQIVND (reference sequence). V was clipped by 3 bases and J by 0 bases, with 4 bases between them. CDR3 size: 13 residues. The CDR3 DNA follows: TGTGCCAGTAGTATGCTGAGCACAGATACGCAGTATTTT. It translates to CASSMLSTDTQYF.

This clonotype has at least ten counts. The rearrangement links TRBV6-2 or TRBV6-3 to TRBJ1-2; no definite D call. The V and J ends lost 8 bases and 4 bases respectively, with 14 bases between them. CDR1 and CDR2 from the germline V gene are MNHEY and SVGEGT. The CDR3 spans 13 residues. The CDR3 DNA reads TGTGCCAGCGAAAAATTGCGTTTCTATGGCTACACCTTC. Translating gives CASEKLRFYGYTF.

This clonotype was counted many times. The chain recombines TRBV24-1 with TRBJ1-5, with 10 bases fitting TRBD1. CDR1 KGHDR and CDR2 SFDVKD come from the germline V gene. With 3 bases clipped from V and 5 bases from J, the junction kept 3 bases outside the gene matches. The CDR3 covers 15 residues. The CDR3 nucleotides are TGTGCCACCAGTGATCGGGACAGGGGTGATCAGCCCCAGCATTTT. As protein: CATSDRDRGDQPQHF.

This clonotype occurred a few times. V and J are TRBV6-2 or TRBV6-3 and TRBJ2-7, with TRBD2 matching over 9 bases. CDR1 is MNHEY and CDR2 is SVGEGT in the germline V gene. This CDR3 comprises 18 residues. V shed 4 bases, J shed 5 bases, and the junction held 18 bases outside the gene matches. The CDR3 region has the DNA TGTGCCAGCAGTTCGACTAGCGGCCGACTTGGGGGGTTGGACGAGCAGTACTTC. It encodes CASSSTSGRLGGLDEQYF.

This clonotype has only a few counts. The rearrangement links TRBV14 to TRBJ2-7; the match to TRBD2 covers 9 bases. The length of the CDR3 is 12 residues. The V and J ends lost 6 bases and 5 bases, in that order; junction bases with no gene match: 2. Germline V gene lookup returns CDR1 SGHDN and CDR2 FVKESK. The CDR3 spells CASRAGGNEQYF. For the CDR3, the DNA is TGTGCCAGCAGAGCGGGGGGAAACGAGCAGTACTTC.

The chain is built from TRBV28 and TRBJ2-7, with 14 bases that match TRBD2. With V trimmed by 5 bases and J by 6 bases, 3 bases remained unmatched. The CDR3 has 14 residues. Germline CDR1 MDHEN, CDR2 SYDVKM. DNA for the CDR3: TGTGCCAGCAGTGGGACTAGCGGGGGAGTCGAGCAGTACTTC. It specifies CASSGTSGGVEQYF.

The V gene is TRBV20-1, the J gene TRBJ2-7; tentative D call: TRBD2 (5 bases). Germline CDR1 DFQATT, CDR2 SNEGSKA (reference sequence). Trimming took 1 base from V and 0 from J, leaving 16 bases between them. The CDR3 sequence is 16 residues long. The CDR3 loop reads CSARVYGKAISYEQYF. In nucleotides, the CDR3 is TGCAGTGCTAGAGTTTACGGGAAGGCCATCTCCTACGAGCAGTACTTC.

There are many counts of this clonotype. The CDR3 coding sequence is TGTGCTAGTGGTCCACAGGGCTATGGCTACACCTTC. It is translated as CASGPQGYGYTF. The chain links TRBV12-5 to TRBJ1-2; D possibly corresponds to TRBD1 (6 bases). Germline V CDR1 and CDR2: LGHNT, FRNRAP. CDR3 length: 12 residues. The V end lost 5 bases, the J end lost 4 bases, and 8 bases lay between the germline ends.

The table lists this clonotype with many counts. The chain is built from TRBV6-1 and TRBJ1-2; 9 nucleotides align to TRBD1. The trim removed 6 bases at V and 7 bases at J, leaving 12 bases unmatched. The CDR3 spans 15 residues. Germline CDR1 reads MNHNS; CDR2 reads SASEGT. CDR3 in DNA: TGTGCCAGCAGAGAACAGGGTCCGGACAGGGGTGGCTACACCTTC. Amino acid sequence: CASREQGPDRGGYTF.

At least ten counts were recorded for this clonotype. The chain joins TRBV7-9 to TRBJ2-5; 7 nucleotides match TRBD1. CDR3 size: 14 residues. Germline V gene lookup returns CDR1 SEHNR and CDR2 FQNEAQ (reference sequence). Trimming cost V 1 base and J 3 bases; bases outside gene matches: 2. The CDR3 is CASSLVTGEETQYF. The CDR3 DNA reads TGTGCCAGCAGCTTAGTAACAGGGGAAGAGACCCAGTACTTC.

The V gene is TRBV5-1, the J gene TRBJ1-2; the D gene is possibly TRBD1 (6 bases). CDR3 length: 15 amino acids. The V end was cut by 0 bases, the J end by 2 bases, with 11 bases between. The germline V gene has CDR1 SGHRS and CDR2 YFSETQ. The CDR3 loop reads CASSLDREGNYGYTF. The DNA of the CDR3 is TGCGCCAGCAGCTTGGACAGGGAGGGGAACTATGGCTACACCTTC.

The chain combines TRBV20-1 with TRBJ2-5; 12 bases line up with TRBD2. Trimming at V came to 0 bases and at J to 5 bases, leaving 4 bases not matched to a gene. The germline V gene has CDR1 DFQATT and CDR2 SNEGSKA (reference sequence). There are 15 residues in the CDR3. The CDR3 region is CSARDTSGGMETQYF. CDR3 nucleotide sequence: TGCAGTGCTAGAGATACTAGCGGGGGGATGGAGACCCAGTACTTC.

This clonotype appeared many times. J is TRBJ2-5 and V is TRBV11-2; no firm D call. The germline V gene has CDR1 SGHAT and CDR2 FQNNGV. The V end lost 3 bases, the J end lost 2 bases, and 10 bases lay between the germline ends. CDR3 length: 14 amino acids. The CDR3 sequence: CASSFPGGQETQYF. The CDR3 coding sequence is TGTGCCAGCAGCTTTCCCGGCGGACAAGAGACCCAGTACTTC.